The T cell receptor (beta chain) described here comes from a study of OX40 agonist ivuxolimab in advanced cancers. Blood draws occurred at baseline, cycle 4 day 1, and cycle 7 day 1. Profiling relied on immunoSEQ multiplex PCR, and the TCRdb table lists in-frame clones only, not all of them. The data hold approximately 75,000 clones, with 90% observed a single time. CDR1 and CDR2 (germline): SGHRS, YFSETQ. V gave up 2 bases and J gave up 3 bases; unmatched junction bases: 4. The CDR3 consists of 16 residues. The TCR comes from an adult with an advanced solid tumor such as melanoma, head and neck, liver or kidney cancer. The input for sequencing was CD4+ or CD8+ T cells sorted from blood, taken in a trial of the OX40 agonist ivuxolimab. This rearrangement joins TRBV5-1 to TRBJ2-2; 10 bases map to TRBD1. The CDR3 loop is CASSFRTGGYTGELFF. Here the CDR3 DNA reads TGCGCCAGCAGCTTCCGGACAGGGGGGTACACCGGGGAGCTGTTTTTT.